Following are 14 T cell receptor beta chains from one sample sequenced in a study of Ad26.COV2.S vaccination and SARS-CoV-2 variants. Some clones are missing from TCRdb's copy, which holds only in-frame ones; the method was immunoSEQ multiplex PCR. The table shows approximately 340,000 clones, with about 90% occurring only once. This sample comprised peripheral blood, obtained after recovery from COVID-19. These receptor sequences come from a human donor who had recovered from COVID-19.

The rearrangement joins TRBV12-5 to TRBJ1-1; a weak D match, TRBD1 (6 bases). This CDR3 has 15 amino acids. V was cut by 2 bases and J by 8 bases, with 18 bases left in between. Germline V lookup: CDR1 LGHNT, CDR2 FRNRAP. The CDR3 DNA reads TGTGCTAGTGGTTTGCGCCTACAGGGAAGAGGAGAAGCTTTCTTT. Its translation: CASGLRLQGRGEAFF. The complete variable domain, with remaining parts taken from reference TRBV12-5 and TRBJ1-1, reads DARVTQTPRHKVTEMGQEVTMRCQPILGHNTVFWYRQTMMQGLELLAYFRNRAPLDDSGMPKDRFSAEMPDATLATLKIQPSEPRDSAVYFCASGLRLQGRGEAFFGQGTRLTVV.

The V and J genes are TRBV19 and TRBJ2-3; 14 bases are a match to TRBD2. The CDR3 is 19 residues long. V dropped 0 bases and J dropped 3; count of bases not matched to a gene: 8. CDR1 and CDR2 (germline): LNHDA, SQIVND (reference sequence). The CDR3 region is CASSIERLAGGIRTDTQYF. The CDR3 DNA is TGTGCCAGTAGTATAGAGAGACTAGCGGGGGGGATTAGGACAGATACGCAGTATTTT.

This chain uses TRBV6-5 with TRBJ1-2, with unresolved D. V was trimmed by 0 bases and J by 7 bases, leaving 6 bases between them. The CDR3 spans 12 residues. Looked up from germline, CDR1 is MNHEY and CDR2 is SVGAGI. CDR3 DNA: TGTGCCAGCAGTTACTCGGGTGGTGGCTACACCTTC. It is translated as CASSYSGGGYTF.

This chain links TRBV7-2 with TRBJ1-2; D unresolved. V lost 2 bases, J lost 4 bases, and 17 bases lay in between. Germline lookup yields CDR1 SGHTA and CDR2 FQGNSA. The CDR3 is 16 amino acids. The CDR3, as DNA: TGTGCCAGCAGCTTAAGTCCGTCGCAGACCACCTATGGCTACACCTTC. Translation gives CASSLSPSQTTYGYTF.

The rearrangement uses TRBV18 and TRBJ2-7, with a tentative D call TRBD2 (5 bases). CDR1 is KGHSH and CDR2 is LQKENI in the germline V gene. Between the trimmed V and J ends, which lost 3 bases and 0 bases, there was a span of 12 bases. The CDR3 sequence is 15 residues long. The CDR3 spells CASSPGSSVSYEQYF. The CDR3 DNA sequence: TGTGCCAGCTCACCGGGGAGTTCGGTCTCCTACGAGCAGTACTTC.

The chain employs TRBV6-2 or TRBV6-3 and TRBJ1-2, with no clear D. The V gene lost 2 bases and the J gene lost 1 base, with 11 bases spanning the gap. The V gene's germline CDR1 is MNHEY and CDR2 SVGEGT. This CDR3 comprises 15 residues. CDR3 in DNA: TGTGCCAGCAGTTACGAACTGCGGCGTAACTATGGCTACACCTTC. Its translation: CASSYELRRNYGYTF.

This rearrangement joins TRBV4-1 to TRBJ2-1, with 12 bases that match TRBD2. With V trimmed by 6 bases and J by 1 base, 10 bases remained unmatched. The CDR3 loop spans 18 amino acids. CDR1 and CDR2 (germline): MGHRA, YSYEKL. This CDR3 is CASSPGTSGFLSYNEQFF. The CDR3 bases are TGCGCCAGCAGTCCCGGGACTAGCGGGTTCCTATCCTACAATGAGCAGTTCTTC.

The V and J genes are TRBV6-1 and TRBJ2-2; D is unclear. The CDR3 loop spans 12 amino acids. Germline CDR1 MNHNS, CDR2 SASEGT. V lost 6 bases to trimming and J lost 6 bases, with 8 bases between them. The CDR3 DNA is TGTGCCAGCAGCCCGCTCGCCGGGGAGCTGTTTTTT. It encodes CASSPLAGELFF.

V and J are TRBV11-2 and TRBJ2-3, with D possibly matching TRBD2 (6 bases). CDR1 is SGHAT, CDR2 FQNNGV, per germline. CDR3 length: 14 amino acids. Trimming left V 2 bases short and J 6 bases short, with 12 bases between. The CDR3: CASSLMRGVDTQYF. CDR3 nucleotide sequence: TGTGCCAGCAGCTTAATGCGGGGAGTGGATACGCAGTATTTT.

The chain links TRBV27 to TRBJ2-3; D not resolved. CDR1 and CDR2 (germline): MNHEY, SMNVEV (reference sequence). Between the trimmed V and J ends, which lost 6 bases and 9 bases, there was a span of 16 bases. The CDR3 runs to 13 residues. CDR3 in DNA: TGTGCCAGCAGCTTCCAGACTTTGCGCACGCAGTATTTT. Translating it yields CASSFQTLRTQYF.

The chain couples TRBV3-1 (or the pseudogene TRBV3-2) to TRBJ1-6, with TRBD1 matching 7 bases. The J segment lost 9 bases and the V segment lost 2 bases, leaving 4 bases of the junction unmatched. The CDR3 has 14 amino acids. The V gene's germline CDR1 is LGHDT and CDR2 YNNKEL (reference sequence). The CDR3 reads CASSQRTGPSPLHF. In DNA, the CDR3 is TGTGCCAGCAGCCAACGGACAGGTCCTTCACCCCTCCACTTT.

The DNA of the CDR3 is TGTGCCAGCAGCCCCTTTGGCACTGAAGCTTTCTTT. It codes for CASSPFGTEAFF. V gene TRBV11-2 combines with J gene TRBJ1-1; D remains unclear. This CDR3 is 12 amino acids long. Germline lookup yields CDR1 SGHAT and CDR2 FQNNGV. With 5 bases removed from V and 4 bases from J, the gap between germline ends came to 8 bases.

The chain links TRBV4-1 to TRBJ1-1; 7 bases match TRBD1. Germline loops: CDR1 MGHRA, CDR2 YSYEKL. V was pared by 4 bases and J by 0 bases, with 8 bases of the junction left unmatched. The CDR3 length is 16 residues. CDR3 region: CASSLLGQSMNTEAFF. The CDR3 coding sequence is TGCGCCAGCAGCCTCCTGGGACAGTCCATGAACACTGAAGCTTTCTTT.

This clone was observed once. The CDR3 sequence is CASSQHQNTEAFF. The CDR3 coding sequence is TGTGCCAGCAGCCAACATCAGAACACTGAAGCTTTCTTT. The chain uses TRBV14 and TRBJ1-1; D is unclear. Germline assignment: CDR1 SGHDN and CDR2 FVKESK. The ends were cut back, 2 bases at V and 1 base at J, with 5 bases in the middle. The CDR3 runs to 13 residues.